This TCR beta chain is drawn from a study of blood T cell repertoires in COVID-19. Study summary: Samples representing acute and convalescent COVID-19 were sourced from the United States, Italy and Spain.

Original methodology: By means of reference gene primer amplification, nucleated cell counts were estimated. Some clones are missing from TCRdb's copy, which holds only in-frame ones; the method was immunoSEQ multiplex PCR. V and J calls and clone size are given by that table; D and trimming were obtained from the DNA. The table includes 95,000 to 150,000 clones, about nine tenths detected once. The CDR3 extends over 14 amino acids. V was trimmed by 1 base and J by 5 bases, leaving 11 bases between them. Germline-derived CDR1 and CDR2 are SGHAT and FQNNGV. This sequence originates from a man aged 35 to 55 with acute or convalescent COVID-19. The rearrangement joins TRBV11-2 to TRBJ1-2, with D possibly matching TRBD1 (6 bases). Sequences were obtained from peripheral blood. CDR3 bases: TGTGCCAGCAGCTTAGCGGGGACACCTTATGGCTACACCTTC. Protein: CASSLAGTPYGYTF.